The present T cell receptor (beta chain) was sequenced within a study of T cells after posttransplantation cyclophosphamide. General study findings and limits: Tissue-infiltrating T cells from skin or gut overlapped little with blood T cells. Recipient CMV seropositivity and CMV reactivation strongly tracked TRB clonality. Donor CD8+ memory clones often dominated recipient blood repertoires at later times.

TCRdb's copy holds only in-frame clones and misses some; the assay was immunoSEQ multiplex PCR. The table lists 15,000 to 20,000 clones, approximately 86% of them singletons. This CDR3 spans 13 amino acids. From germline, CDR1 is SGHTA and CDR2 FQGNSA. Trimming removed 5 bases from V and 1 base from J, with 7 bases in between. A marrow graft followed busulfan-fludarabine conditioning, with cyclophosphamide on days +3 and +4. Turning to this clone: Its antigen is currently unknown.

The sequencing here drew on PBMCs, taken after allogeneic stem cell transplant with posttransplant cyclophosphamide. The sequence was obtained from a female patient in her 40s who received an allogeneic stem cell transplant from a related donor, was CMV-positive, and had no GVHD. Some T cells may have originated in the graft donor. The chain couples TRBV7-2 to TRBJ2-3; no clear D gene. CDR3 protein: CASSPSRTDTQYF. The CDR3 nucleotides are TGTGCCAGCAGCCCCTCCCGCACAGATACGCAGTATTTT.